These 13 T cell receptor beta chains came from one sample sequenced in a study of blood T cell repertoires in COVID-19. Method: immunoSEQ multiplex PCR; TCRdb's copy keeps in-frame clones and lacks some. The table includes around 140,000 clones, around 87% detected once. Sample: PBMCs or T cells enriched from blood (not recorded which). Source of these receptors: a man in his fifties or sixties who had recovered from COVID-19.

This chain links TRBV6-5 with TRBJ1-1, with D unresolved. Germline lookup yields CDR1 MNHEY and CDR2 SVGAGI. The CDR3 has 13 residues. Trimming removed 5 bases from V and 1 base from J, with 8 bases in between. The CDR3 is CASSKQRNTEAFF. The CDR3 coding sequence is TGTGCCAGCAGTAAACAGAGGAACACTGAAGCTTTCTTT.

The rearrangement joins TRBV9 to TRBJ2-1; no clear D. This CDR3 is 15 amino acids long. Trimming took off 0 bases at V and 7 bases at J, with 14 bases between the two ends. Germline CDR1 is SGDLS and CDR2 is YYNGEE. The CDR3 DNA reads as TGTGCCAGCAGCGTAGTGGCCTCCCCGAGGAATGAGCAGTTCTTC. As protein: CASSVVASPRNEQFF.

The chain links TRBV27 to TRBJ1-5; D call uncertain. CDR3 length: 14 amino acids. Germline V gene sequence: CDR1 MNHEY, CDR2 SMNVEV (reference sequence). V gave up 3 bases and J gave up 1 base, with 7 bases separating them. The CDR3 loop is CASSFSGSNQPQHF. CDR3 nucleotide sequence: TGTGCCAGCAGTTTTTCGGGGAGCAATCAGCCCCAGCATTTT.

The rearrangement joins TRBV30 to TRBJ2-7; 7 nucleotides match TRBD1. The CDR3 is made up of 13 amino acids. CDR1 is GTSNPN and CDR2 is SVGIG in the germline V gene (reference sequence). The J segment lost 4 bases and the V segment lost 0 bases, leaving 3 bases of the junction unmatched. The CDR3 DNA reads TGTGCCTGGAGTGTGAGACAGGGTTACGAGCAGTACTTC. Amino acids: CAWSVRQGYEQYF.

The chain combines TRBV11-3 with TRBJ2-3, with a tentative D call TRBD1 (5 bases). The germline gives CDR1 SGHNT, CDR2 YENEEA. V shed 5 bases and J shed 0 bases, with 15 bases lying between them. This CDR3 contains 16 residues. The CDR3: CASSPGLDVSTDTQYF. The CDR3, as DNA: TGTGCCAGCAGCCCAGGGTTGGACGTTAGCACAGATACGCAGTATTTT.

The CDR3 region is CASSKVPGQGASFQPQHF. CDR3 in DNA: TGTGCCAGCAGCAAAGTTCCCGGACAGGGGGCGTCTTTTCAGCCCCAGCATTTT. The genes are TRBV21-1 and TRBJ1-5; the table's TRBD1 call for D was not verified on the DNA. TRBV21-1 is assigned pseudogene status. This CDR3 is 18 amino acids long.

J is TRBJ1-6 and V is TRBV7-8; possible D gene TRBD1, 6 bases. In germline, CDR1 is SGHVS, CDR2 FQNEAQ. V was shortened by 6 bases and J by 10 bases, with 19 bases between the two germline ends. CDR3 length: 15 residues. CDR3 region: CASRPRGGRESPLHF. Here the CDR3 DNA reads TGTGCCAGCAGGCCAAGAGGGGGAAGGGAATCACCCCTCCACTTT. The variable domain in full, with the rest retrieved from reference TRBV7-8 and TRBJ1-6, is GAGVSQSPRYKVAKRGQDVALRCDPISGHVSLFWYQQALGQGPEFLTYFQNEAQLDKSGLPSDRFFAERPEGSVSTLKIQRTQQEDSAVYLCASRPRGGRESPLHFGNGTRLTVT.

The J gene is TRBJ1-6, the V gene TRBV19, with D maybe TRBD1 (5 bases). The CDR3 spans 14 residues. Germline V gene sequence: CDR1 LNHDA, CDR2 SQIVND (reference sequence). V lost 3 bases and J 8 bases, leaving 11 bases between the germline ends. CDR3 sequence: CASSIRQGDSPLHF. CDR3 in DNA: TGTGCCAGTAGTATTCGGCAGGGCGATTCACCCCTCCACTTT.

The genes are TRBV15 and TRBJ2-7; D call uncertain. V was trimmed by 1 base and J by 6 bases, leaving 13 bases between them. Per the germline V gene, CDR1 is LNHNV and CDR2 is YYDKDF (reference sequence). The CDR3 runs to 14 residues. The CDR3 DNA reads TGTGCCACCAGCAGAGCAGGCATCGGTGGCGAGCAGTACTTC. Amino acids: CATSRAGIGGEQYF.

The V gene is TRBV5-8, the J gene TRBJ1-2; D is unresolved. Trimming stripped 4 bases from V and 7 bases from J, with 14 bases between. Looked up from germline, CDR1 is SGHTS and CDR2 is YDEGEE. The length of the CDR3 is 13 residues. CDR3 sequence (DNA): TGTGCCAGCAGCCCAACCGGTCCCTTTGGCTACACCTTC. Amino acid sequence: CASSPTGPFGYTF.

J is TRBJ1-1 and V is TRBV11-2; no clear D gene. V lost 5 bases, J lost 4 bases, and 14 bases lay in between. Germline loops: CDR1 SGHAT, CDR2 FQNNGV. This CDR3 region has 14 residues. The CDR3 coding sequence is TGTGCCAGCAGCACGGACTCGGCGGGCACTGAAGCTTTCTTT. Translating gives CASSTDSAGTEAFF.

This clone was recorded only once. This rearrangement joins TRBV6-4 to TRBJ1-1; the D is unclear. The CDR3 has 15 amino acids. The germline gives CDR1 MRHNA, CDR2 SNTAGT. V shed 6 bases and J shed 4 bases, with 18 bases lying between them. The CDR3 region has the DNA TGTGCCAGCAGGGCCCCAGGTACCCAAGGCACTGAAGCTTTCTTT. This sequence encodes CASRAPGTQGTEAFF.

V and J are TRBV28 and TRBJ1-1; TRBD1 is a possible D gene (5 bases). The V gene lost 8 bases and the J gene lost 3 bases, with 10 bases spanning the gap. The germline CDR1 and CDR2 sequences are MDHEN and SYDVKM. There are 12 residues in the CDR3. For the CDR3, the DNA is TGTGCCAGCCGCCAGGGCTACACTGAAGCTTTCTTT. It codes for CASRQGYTEAFF. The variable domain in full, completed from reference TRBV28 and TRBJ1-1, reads DVKVTQSSRYLVKRTGEKVFLECVQDMDHENMFWYRQDPGLGLRLIYFSYDVKMKEKGDIPEGYSVSREKKERFSLILESASTNQTSMYLCASRQGYTEAFFGQGTRLTVV.